The 29 T cell receptor beta chains listed next were all sequenced from one sample in a study of prognosis after radiotherapy for stage I lung cancer. TCR beta CDR3 was amplified from genomic DNA by two-round multiplex PCR. Specific primers for each TRBV and TRBJ gene were what first-round PCR used. A single record per CDR3 protein comes from TCRdb applying MiXCR to the multiplex PCR reads. The top ten hold approximately 40% of the sample, which has about 17,000 distinct CDR3 sequences, roughly 46% seen once. The specimen comprised PBMCs, sampled before or after stereotactic body radiation therapy (not recorded which). All receptors derive from a donor aged 50 or older with non-small cell lung cancer.

This clonotype was picked up one time. CDR3 in amino acids: CASSPSSAVATDTQYF. For the CDR3, the DNA is TGTGCCAGCAGTCCATCTAGCGCAGTTGCCACAGATACGCAGTATTTT. The chain uses TRBV28 and TRBJ2-3; tentatively, D is TRBD2 (6 bases). V was trimmed by 5 bases and J by 2 bases, leaving 17 bases between them. This CDR3 spans 16 amino acids. CDR1 MDHEN and CDR2 SYDVKM come from the germline V gene.

The chain couples TRBV15 to TRBJ2-3; 8 bases agree with TRBD2. The CDR3 extends over 16 amino acids. The germline V gene encodes CDR1 LNHNV and CDR2 YYDKDF (reference sequence). V was clipped by 0 bases and J by 4 bases; unmatched bases: 6. CDR3 sequence (DNA): TGTGCCACCAGCAGAGATCGAGCGGGAGCCTCAGATACGCAGTATTTT. The encoded protein is CATSRDRAGASDTQYF. Drawing the rest from reference TRBV15 and TRBJ2-3, the complete variable domain is DAMVIQNPRYQVTQFGKPVTLSCSQTLNHNVMYWYQQKSSQAPKLLFHYYDKDFNNEADTPDNFQSRRPNTSFCFLDIRSPGLGDTAMYLCATSRDRAGASDTQYFGPGTRLTVL.

This CDR3 is CASSLPGVPSTDTQYF. CDR3 bases: TGTGCCAGCAGCCTTCCGGGAGTCCCCAGCACAGATACGCAGTATTTT. V is TRBV7-9 and J is TRBJ2-3; D perhaps matches TRBD2 (6 bases). With 5 bases removed from V and 0 bases from J, the gap between germline ends came to 15 bases. Germline V gives CDR1 SEHNR, CDR2 FQNEAQ (reference sequence). CDR3 length equals 16 residues.

This clonotype was picked up many times. The chain couples TRBV15 to TRBJ2-3, with D perhaps TRBD2 (6 bases). Germline lookup yields CDR1 LNHNV and CDR2 YYDKDF (reference sequence). CDR3 length equals 14 residues. V was clipped by 3 bases and J by 2 bases, with 9 bases between them. The CDR3 sequence is CATSSRDSTDTQYF. The CDR3 DNA reads as TGTGCCACCAGCAGCCGGGACTCCACAGATACGCAGTATTTT.

This clonotype was seen at least ten times. The gene calls are TRBV29-1 and TRBJ1-2, with 8 bases aligning to TRBD1. V trimming: 6 bases; J trimming: 2 bases; junction bases outside the gene matches: 8. The germline V gene encodes CDR1 SQVTM and CDR2 ANQGSEA. This CDR3 region has 14 residues. The CDR3 loop is CSVPDRGRNYGYTF. The CDR3 nucleotides are TGCAGCGTGCCAGACAGGGGCAGGAACTATGGCTACACCTTC.

The table lists this clonotype with many counts. The rearrangement joins TRBV12-3 or TRBV12-4 to TRBJ1-1; D is uncertain. CDR3 length equals 14 residues. Deletions cut 1 base from V and 1 base from J, with 7 bases between. The CDR3 is CASSLGAGNTEAFF. The CDR3, as DNA: TGTGCCAGCAGTTTAGGGGCCGGGAACACTGAAGCTTTCTTT.

This clonotype occurred many times. V is TRBV6-4 and J is TRBJ2-3; 8 nucleotides agree with TRBD2. The trim removed 7 bases at V and 5 bases at J, leaving 11 bases unmatched. The CDR3 loop spans 15 amino acids. Germline CDR1 MRHNA, CDR2 SNTAGT. CDR3 amino acids: CASKLPGLGIDTQYF. The CDR3 region has the DNA TGTGCCAGCAAGCTTCCGGGACTAGGGATAGATACGCAGTATTTT.

The chain joins TRBV11-3 to TRBJ1-1; 7 bases agree with TRBD1. V shed 0 bases, J shed 7 bases, and the junction held 2 bases outside the gene matches. Germline V CDR1 and CDR2: SGHNT, YENEEA. CDR3 length: 13 amino acids. The CDR3 loop is CASSLDRGSEAFF. The CDR3, as DNA: TGTGCCAGCAGCTTAGACAGGGGGAGTGAAGCTTTCTTT.

A few counts support this clonotype. Lacking the conserved final phenylalanine or tryptophan, this CDR3 likely reflects a read error. The chain combines TRBV27 with TRBJ2-3; the D gene is possibly TRBD2 (5 bases). The CDR3 totals 15 residues. Trimming took 8 bases from V and 3 from J, leaving 18 bases between them. Germline CDR1 reads MNHEY; CDR2 reads SMNVEV (reference sequence). CDR3 loop: CASQIAYRATDTQYL. CDR3 nucleotide sequence: TGTGCCAGCCAAATAGCGTACCGGGCGACAGATACGCAGTATCTT.

V and J are TRBV29-1 and TRBJ2-5; D is unclear. The CDR3 consists of 11 residues. Germline V gives CDR1 SQVTM, CDR2 ANQGSEA. Trimming took 0 bases from V and 6 from J, leaving 5 bases between them. The chain's CDR3 is CSVEEGQTQYF. The CDR3 region has the DNA TGCAGCGTTGAAGAGGGTCAGACCCAGTACTTC. The whole variable domain, filled in from reference TRBV29-1 and TRBJ2-5, reads SAVISQKPSRDICQRGTSLTIQCQVDSQVTMMFWYRQQPGQSLTLIATANQGSEATYESGFVIDKFPISRPNLTFSTLTVSNMSPEDSSIYLCSVEEGQTQYFGPGTRLLVL.

As regards this clonotype: The conserved phenylalanine or tryptophan normally closing the CDR3 is absent here, so this likely arose from a read error. It is unclear where the CDR3 begins or ends on the DNA, so no DNA is shown, and the CDR3 is as TCRdb lists it. This chain uses TRBV2 with TRBJ2-4. The CDR3 has 10 residues if both end residues are counted. Germline CDR1 SNHLY, CDR2 FYNNEI. CDR3 sequence reads: CASSDPGYGI.

This clonotype has ten or more counts. The chain has TRBV5-1 and TRBJ2-7; D possibly matches TRBD1 or TRBD2 (6 bases each). Germline values: CDR1 SGHRS, CDR2 YFSETQ. V dropped 0 bases and J dropped 3 bases, with 13 bases sitting between them. This CDR3 spans 15 amino acids. CDR3 loop: CASSLDLGGGYEQYF. CDR3 DNA: TGCGCCAGCAGCTTGGATTTAGGGGGAGGCTACGAGCAGTACTTC.

Notes on this clonotype: A junction boundary mismatches the germline segment, possibly from a read error. The rearrangement uses TRBV15 and TRBJ2-4; D remains unclear. Germline V CDR1 and CDR2: LNHNV, YYDKDF (reference sequence). This CDR3 comprises 14 residues. The CDR3 reads CATSQGHAKNIQCF. The CDR3 nucleotides are TGTGCCACCAGTCAAGGGCATGCCAAAAACATTCAGTGCTTC.

This clonotype was picked up many times. This may arise from a read error, as a much more abundant clone is one base away. The chain carries TRBV11-2 and TRBJ2-1; 7 positions agree with TRBD1. The CDR3 totals 14 residues. J lost 6 bases, V lost 3 bases, and 5 bases had no gene match. Germline values: CDR1 SGHAT, CDR2 FQNNGV. The CDR3 DNA follows: TGTGCCAGCAGCTTCCTGGGACAGTGCAATGAGCAGTTCTTC. Its protein product is CASSFLGQCNEQFF.

Comment on this clonotype: This likely reflects a read error, since a far larger clone is one base away. The rearrangement joins TRBV6-9 to TRBJ2-1; 8 nucleotides line up with TRBD2. In germline, CDR1 is MNHGY, CDR2 SVAAGI. This CDR3 spans 16 amino acids. CDR3 nucleotides: TGTGCCGGCAGTTACTCCAGCGGGGGAGTAGACAATGAGCAGTTCTTC. Its translation is CAGSYSSGGVDNEQFF.

This clonotype was seen ten or more times. The rearrangement links TRBV19 to TRBJ1-5; 8 positions agree with TRBD1. CDR1 LNHDA and CDR2 SQIVND come from the germline V gene (reference sequence). This CDR3 region has 16 residues. Trimming at V came to 5 bases and at J to 1 base, leaving 7 bases not matched to a gene. The CDR3 DNA reads TGTGCCAGTAGTCAGGACAGGGTCTTGAGCAATCAGCCCCAGCATTTT. Translation: CASSQDRVLSNQPQHF.

The rearrangement uses TRBV10-2 and TRBJ2-1, with 12 bases aligning to TRBD2. The CDR3 is made up of 15 amino acids. J gave up 7 bases and V 6 bases, and 7 bases lay outside the gene matches. The V gene's germline CDR1 is WSHSY and CDR2 SAAADI. CDR3 sequence (DNA): TGCGCCAGCAGCCCAACTAGCGGGAGGCTGAATGAGCAGTTCTTC. Amino acids: CASSPTSGRLNEQFF.

This clonotype was counted ten times or more. V gene TRBV19 combines with J gene TRBJ2-2; D unclear. Germline CDR1 LNHDA, CDR2 SQIVND (reference sequence). Trimming removed 3 bases at V and 10 bases at J, with 12 bases between. CDR3 length equals 13 residues. The CDR3 region has the DNA TGTGCCAGTAGTATTCCGGGCGGTGAGGAGCTGTTTTTT. Translated, it gives CASSIPGGEELFF.

With regard to this clonotype: A far larger clone is off by one base, so a read error is likely. The V and J genes are TRBV6-8 and TRBJ2-3; 10 bases match TRBD2. The CDR3 extends over 15 amino acids. J lost 3 bases, V lost 7 bases, and 7 bases had no gene match. The germline gives CDR1 MNHGY, CDR2 SAAAGT. CDR3 residues: CASTALAGVTDTQYF. In DNA, the CDR3 is TGTGCCAGCACTGCGCTAGCGGGGGTGACAGATACGCAGTATTTT.

This clonotype showed up many times. The genes are TRBV7-3 and TRBJ1-1; possibly TRBD1 for D (5 bases). V was pared by 5 bases and J by 0 bases, with 10 bases between. CDR1 and CDR2 (germline): SGHTA, FQGTGA. The CDR3 spans 14 residues. For the CDR3, the DNA is TGTGCCAGCAGCCCCGGGACTCTGAACACTGAAGCTTTCTTT. Protein: CASSPGTLNTEAFF. The variable domain in full, completed from reference TRBV7-3 and TRBJ1-1, reads GAGVSQTPSNKVTEKGKYVELRCDPISGHTALYWYRQSLGQGPEFLIYFQGTGAADDSGLPNDRFFAVRPEGSVSTLKIQRTERGDSAVYLCASSPGTLNTEAFFGQGTRLTVV.

This clonotype was recorded many times. The J gene is TRBJ1-1, the V gene TRBV5-1; D gene uncertain. V shed 0 bases and J shed 0 bases, with 6 bases lying between them. Germline assignment: CDR1 SGHRS and CDR2 YFSETQ. The CDR3 loop spans 14 amino acids. CDR3 protein: CASSLDPVNTEAFF. In nucleotides, the CDR3 is TGCGCCAGCAGCTTGGATCCGGTGAACACTGAAGCTTTCTTT.

This clonotype was observed a few times. The chain couples TRBV30 to TRBJ1-6; 8 nucleotides agree with TRBD1. Per germline, CDR1 GTSNPN and CDR2 SVGIG (reference sequence). V gave up 4 bases and J gave up 9 bases; unmatched junction bases: 5. This CDR3 has 13 amino acids. CDR3 amino acids: CAWTGQVGSPLHF. DNA of the CDR3: TGTGCCTGGACGGGACAGGTCGGTTCACCCCTCCACTTT.

Turning to this clonotype: A far larger clone is off by one base, so a read error is likely. The chain links TRBV7-9 to TRBJ2-7; D gene unclear. The CDR3 extends over 12 amino acids. Germline V gene data show CDR1 as SEHNR and CDR2 as FQNEAQ (reference sequence). V was pared by 5 bases and J by 7 bases, with 12 bases between. The CDR3, as DNA: TGTGCCAGCAGCAGAAGCCGGAATGAGCAGTACTTC. It codes for CASSRSRNEQYF.

By its share, this clonotype is hyperexpanded (1% or more). This chain connects TRBV24-1 to TRBJ2-7; D is perhaps TRBD1 or TRBD2 (5 bases each). CDR3 length: 16 amino acids. Germline CDR1 KGHDR, CDR2 SFDVKD. The V end lost 0 bases, the J end lost 1 base, and 12 bases lay between the germline ends. The CDR3 loop reads CATSDLRGVKSYEQYF. The CDR3 nucleotides are TGTGCCACCAGTGATTTGAGAGGGGTAAAATCCTACGAGCAGTACTTC.

A note on this clonotype: A single base separates this from a much larger clone, so it may be a read error. The CDR3 is CTSSWGRGPYEQYF. The CDR3 bases are TGTACCAGCAGCTGGGGCCGGGGACCCTACGAGCAGTACTTC. The chain uses TRBV5-5 and TRBJ2-7; D possibly matches TRBD1 or TRBD2 (5 bases each). From germline, CDR1 is SGHKS and CDR2 YYEKEE (reference sequence). The CDR3 runs to 14 residues.

Comment on this clonotype: This could be a read error, since a much larger clone is one nucleotide away. The V call is TRBV6-1, the J call TRBJ2-5; the match to TRBD2 covers 11 bases. Germline lookup yields CDR1 MNHNS and CDR2 SASEGT. The CDR3 is made up of 14 amino acids. In DNA form, the CDR3 reads TGTGCCAGCAGTAAAACTAGCGGGAGTGTGACCAAGTACTTC. Translating it yields CASSKTSGSVTKYF.

This clonotype showed up many times. The chain recombines TRBV18 with TRBJ2-2, with a tentative D call TRBD1 (5 bases). CDR3 size: 13 residues. Trimming pared 6 bases from V and 6 bases from J, leaving 11 bases between. The germline gives CDR1 KGHSH, CDR2 LQKENI. In nucleotides, the CDR3 is TGTGCCAGCTCTCCGGACAATCCCGGGGAGCTGTTTTTT. Protein: CASSPDNPGELFF.

In its sample, this clonotype was seen many times. The chain uses TRBV30 and TRBJ2-7; 10 bases map to TRBD1. The length of the CDR3 is 14 residues. Germline CDR1 reads GTSNPN; CDR2 reads SVGIG (reference sequence). After removal of 1 base from V and 4 bases from J, the junction contained 4 bases not matched to a gene. CDR3 in DNA: TGTGCCTGGAGTGCAGGGACAGGGGTATACGAGCAGTACTTC. As protein: CAWSAGTGVYEQYF. Together with reference TRBV30 and TRBJ2-7, the CDR3 gives the full variable domain: SQTIHQWPATLVQPVGSPLSLECTVEGTSNPNLYWYRQAAGRGLQLLFYSVGIGQISSEVPQNLSASRPQDRQFILSSKKLLLSDSGFYLCAWSAGTGVYEQYFGPGTRLTVT.

This clonotype was seen ten or more times. The chain uses TRBV19 and TRBJ1-3; no definite D call. CDR1 and CDR2 from the germline V gene are LNHDA and SQIVND (reference sequence). This CDR3 contains 14 residues. The ends were cut back, 6 bases at V and 6 bases at J, with 15 bases in the middle. CDR3 nucleotide sequence: TGTGCCAGTAGGGACCGAGCTCTGTCAAACACCATATATTTT. Residues: CASRDRALSNTIYF.